The TCR beta chain described here comes from a study of T-cell memory formation after mild COVID-19. V shed 2 bases and J shed 1 base, with 2 bases lying between them. The CDR3 has 12 residues. The germline gives CDR1 ENHRY, CDR2 SYGVKD. TCRdb recomputed calls from the 5' RACE reads with MiXCR, one row per CDR3 protein. The table has around 80,000 distinct CDR3 sequences, roughly 13% seen once. This clonotype was counted between two and nine times. The rearrangement uses TRBV10-3 and TRBJ2-5; D is unresolved. This clonotype was sampled from a man younger than 30 who had mild COVID-19 (a few samples of this study predate the infection). Cell type and time point are not known. The sample taken for sequencing was PBMCs or a T cell subset sorted from them (not recorded which). In DNA, the CDR3 is TGTGCCATCAGTGAGCCCCAAGAGACCCAGTACTTC. It codes for CAISEPQETQYF.